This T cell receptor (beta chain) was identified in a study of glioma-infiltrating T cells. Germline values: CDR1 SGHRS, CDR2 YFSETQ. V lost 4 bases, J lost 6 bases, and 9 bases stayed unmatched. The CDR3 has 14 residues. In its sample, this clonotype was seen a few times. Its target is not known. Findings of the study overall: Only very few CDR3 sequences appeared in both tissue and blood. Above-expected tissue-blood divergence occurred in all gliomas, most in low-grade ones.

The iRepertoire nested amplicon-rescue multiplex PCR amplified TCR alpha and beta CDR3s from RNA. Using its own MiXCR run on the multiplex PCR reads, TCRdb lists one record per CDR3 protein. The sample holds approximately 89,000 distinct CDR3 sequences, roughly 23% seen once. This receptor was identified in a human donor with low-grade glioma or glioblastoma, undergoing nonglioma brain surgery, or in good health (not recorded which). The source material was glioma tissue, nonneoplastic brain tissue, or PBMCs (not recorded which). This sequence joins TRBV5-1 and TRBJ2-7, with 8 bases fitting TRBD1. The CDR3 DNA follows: TGCGCCAGCAGCCGACCCGGACAGGGAAGCGAGCAGTACTTC. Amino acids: CASSRPGQGSEQYF. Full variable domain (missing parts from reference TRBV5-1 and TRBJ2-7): KAGVTQTPRYLIKTRGQQVTLSCSPISGHRSVSWYQQTPGQGLQFLFEYFSETQRNKGNFPGRFSGRQFSNSRSEMNVSTLELGDSALYLCASSRPGQGSEQYFGPGTRLTVT.